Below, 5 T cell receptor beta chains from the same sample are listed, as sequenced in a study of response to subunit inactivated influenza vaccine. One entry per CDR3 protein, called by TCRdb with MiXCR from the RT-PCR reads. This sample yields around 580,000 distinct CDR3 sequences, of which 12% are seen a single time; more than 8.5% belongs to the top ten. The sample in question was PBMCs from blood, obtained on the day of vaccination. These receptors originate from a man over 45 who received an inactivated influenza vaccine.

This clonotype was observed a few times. The CDR3 DNA follows: TGTGCCAGCAGCTTAGCTTCAGGGCACGGAAACACCATATATTTT. Encoded protein: CASSLASGHGNTIYF. V and J are TRBV7-2 and TRBJ1-3; a weak D match, TRBD1 (5 bases). With 0 bases removed from V and 4 bases from J, the gap between germline ends came to 10 bases. This CDR3 region has 15 residues. The germline gives CDR1 SGHTA, CDR2 FQGNSA.

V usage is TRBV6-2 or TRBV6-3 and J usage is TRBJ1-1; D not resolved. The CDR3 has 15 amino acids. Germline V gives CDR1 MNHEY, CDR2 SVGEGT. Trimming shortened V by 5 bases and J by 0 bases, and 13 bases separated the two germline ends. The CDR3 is CASSASGVMNTEAFF. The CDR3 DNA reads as TGTGCCAGCAGTGCAAGCGGGGTGATGAACACTGAAGCTTTCTTT.

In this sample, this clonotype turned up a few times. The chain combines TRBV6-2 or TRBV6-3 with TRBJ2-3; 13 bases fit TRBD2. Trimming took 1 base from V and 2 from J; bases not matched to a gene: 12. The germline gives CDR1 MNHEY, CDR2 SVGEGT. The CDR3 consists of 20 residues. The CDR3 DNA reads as TGTGCCAGCAGTTACTTAAGTTCGGGCGGACTAGCGGGAGTCACAGATACGCAGTATTTT. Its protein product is CASSYLSSGGLAGVTDTQYF.

The CDR3 bases are TGTGCCAGCAGCCAAGTTTTGCTAGCGGGTCTCAATGAGCAGTTCTTC. The encoded protein is CASSQVLLAGLNEQFF. The chain recombines TRBV3-1 with TRBJ2-1; 8 positions match TRBD2. V shed 1 base, J shed 6 bases, and the junction held 8 bases outside the gene matches. Germline V gene lookup returns CDR1 LGHDT and CDR2 YNNKEL (reference sequence). This CDR3 is 16 amino acids long.

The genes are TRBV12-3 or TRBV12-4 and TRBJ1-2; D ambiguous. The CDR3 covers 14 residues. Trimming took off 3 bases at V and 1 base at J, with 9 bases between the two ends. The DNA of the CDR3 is TGTGCCAGCAGTTTGGGGAGGATTAACTATGGCTACACCTTC. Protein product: CASSLGRINYGYTF.